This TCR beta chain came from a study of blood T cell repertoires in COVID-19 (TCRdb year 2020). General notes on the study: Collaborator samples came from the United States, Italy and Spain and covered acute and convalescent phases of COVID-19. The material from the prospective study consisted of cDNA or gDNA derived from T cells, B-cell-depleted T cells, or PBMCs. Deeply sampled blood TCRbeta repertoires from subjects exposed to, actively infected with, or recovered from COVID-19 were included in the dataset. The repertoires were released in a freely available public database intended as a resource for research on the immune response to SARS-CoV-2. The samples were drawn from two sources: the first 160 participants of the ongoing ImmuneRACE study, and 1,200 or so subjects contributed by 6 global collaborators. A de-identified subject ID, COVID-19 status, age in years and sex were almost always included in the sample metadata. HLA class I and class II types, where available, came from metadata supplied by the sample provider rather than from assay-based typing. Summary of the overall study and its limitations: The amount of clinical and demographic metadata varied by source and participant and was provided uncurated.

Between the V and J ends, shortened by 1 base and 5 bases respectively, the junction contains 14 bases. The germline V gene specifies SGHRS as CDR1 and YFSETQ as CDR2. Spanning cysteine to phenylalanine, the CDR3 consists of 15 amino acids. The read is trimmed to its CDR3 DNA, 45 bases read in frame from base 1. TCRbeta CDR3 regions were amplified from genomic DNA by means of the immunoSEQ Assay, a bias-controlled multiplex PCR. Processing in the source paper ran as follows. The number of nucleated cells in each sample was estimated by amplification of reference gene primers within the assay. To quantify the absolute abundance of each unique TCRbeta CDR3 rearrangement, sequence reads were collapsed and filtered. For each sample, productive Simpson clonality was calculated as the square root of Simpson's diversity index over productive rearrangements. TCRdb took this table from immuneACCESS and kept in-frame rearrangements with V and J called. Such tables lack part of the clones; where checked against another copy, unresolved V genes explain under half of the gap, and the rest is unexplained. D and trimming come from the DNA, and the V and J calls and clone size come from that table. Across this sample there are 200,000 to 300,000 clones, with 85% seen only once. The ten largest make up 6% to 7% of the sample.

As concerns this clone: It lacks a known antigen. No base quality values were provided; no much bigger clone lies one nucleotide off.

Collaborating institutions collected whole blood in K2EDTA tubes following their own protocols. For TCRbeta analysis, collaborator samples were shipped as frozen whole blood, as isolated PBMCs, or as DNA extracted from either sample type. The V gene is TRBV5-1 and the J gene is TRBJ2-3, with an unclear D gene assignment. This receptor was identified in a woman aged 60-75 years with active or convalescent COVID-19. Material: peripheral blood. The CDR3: CASSLWANQEDTQYF. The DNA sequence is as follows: TGCGCCAGCAGCTTGTGGGCCAACCAGGAAGATACGCAGTATTTT.